Each of the 32 T cell receptor beta chains below was sequenced from the same sample in a study of graft-versus-host responses after intestinal transplantation. These TCRs are of unknown antigen specificity. Method: immunoSEQ multiplex PCR; TCRdb's copy keeps in-frame clones and lacks some. The sample has some 62,000 clones; approximately 91% are singletons. The material sequenced was unstimulated CD8+ T cells sorted from spleen or lymph node cells, taken before transplant. These receptors all come from a human donor who was the organ donor for an intestinal transplant.

This clone was detected once. V is TRBV5-6 and J is TRBJ1-5, with 9 bases fitting TRBD1. The CDR3 is 15 residues long. Per germline, CDR1 SGHDT and CDR2 YYEEEE. With V trimmed by 7 bases and J by 5 bases, 10 bases remained unmatched. The DNA for the CDR3 is TGTGCCAGCCTAAAGTGGGACAGGGTCGATCAGCCCCAGCATTTT. Protein sequence: CASLKWDRVDQPQHF.

V gene TRBV9 combines with J gene TRBJ1-2; tentative D call: TRBD1 (5 bases). CDR1 is SGDLS and CDR2 is YYNGEE in the germline V gene. V was cut by 3 bases and J by 12 bases, with 9 bases left in between. The CDR3 contains 10 residues. CDR3: CASSGGGHTF. CDR3 DNA: TGTGCCAGCAGCGGGGGGGGACACACCTTC.

The rearrangement links TRBV9 to TRBJ1-2; 9 bases match TRBD1. This CDR3 contains 14 residues. V dropped 3 bases and J dropped 2; count of bases not matched to a gene: 2. CDR1 is SGDLS and CDR2 is YYNGEE in the germline V gene. The CDR3 nucleotides read TGTGCCAGCAGCGGGGGACAGGGCAACTATGGCTACACCTTC. This codes for CASSGGQGNYGYTF.

This chain uses TRBV28 with TRBJ1-1; D not resolved. Trimming cost V 6 bases and J 0 bases, with 20 bases left between them. The CDR3 is made up of 17 amino acids. Germline lookup yields CDR1 MDHEN and CDR2 SYDVKM. The CDR3 loop reads CASSHRLAGSLNTEAFF. CDR3 bases: TGTGCCAGCAGCCACCGACTGGCGGGCAGTTTGAACACTGAAGCTTTCTTT.

The rearrangement joins TRBV11-2 to TRBJ2-4, with TRBD2 matching over 7 bases. There are 16 residues in the CDR3. Germline-derived CDR1 and CDR2 are SGHAT and FQNNGV. J gave up 7 bases and V 2 bases, and 11 bases lay outside the gene matches. This chain's CDR3 is CASSLYRTGGRNIQYF. In DNA form, the CDR3 reads TGTGCCAGCAGCTTATACCGGACGGGAGGCAGGAACATTCAGTACTTC.

The chain has TRBV7-9 and TRBJ2-1; possible D gene TRBD2, 6 bases. V lost 3 bases to trimming and J lost 10 bases, with 13 bases between them. The V gene's germline CDR1 is SEHNR and CDR2 FQNEAQ (reference sequence). The CDR3 is 13 amino acids. CDR3 bases: TGTGCCAGCAGCTTCGGCGGGGCTCTGGAGCAGTTCTTC. It is translated as CASSFGGALEQFF.

V is TRBV14 and J is TRBJ1-5, with D possibly TRBD1 on 6 matching bases. Looked up from germline, CDR1 is SGHDN and CDR2 is FVKESK. Trimming cost V 4 bases and J 1 base, with 17 bases left between them. CDR3 length: 17 amino acids. The CDR3 reads CASSPPKGEGSNQPQHF. The DNA for the CDR3 is TGTGCCAGCAGCCCCCCGAAGGGGGAGGGCAGCAATCAGCCCCAGCATTTT.

The chain has TRBV7-2 and TRBJ2-3, with TRBD1 as a possible D gene (6 bases). Trimming removed 10 bases from V and 0 bases from J, with 11 bases in between. Germline values: CDR1 SGHTA, CDR2 FQGNSA. The length of the CDR3 is 13 residues. For the CDR3, the DNA is TGTGCCACCCGCAGGGGAAGCACAGATACGCAGTATTTT. As protein: CATRRGSTDTQYF.

This clone was detected only a few times. V and J are TRBV27 and TRBJ2-3; TRBD2 matches 7 bases. Germline-derived CDR1 and CDR2 are MNHEY and SMNVEV (reference sequence). This CDR3 region has 11 residues. The CDR3 region has the DNA TGTGCGGCGGGGGGCACAGATACGCAGTATTTT. Its protein is CAAGGTDTQYF.

The rearrangement links TRBV28 to TRBJ2-7; no clear D. The germline V gene encodes CDR1 MDHEN and CDR2 SYDVKM. The CDR3 length is 15 residues. The V gene lost 4 bases and the J gene lost 0 bases, with 13 bases spanning the gap. The chain's CDR3 is CASSSVVLSSYEQYF. CDR3 nucleotide sequence: TGTGCCAGCAGTTCCGTCGTCCTGAGCTCCTACGAGCAGTACTTC.

The chain uses TRBV30 and TRBJ1-3; D is uncertain. The CDR3 is made up of 14 amino acids. Trimming left V 0 bases short and J 4 bases short, with 10 bases between. CDR1 and CDR2 from the germline V gene are GTSNPN and SVGIG (reference sequence). CDR3 DNA: TGTGCCTGGAGTGTTCCCCCGGGGGGAAACACCATATATTTT. It is translated as CAWSVPPGGNTIYF.

This clone occurred a few times. The chain employs TRBV4-3 and TRBJ2-6, with TRBD2 as a possible D gene (5 bases). The germline V gene has CDR1 LGHNA and CDR2 YSLEER. This CDR3 is 16 amino acids long. V lost 0 bases and J 4 bases, leaving 10 bases between the germline ends. CDR3 amino acids: CASSQDEGTGANVLTF. The CDR3 DNA is TGCGCCAGCAGCCAAGATGAGGGAACGGGGGCCAACGTCCTGACTTTC.

The chain combines TRBV5-1 with TRBJ2-3, with D perhaps TRBD2 (6 bases). The V and J ends lost 5 bases and 3 bases respectively, with 19 bases between them. This CDR3 spans 16 amino acids. Looked up from germline, CDR1 is SGHRS and CDR2 is YFSETQ. CDR3: CASSRLTGSLTDTQYF. The CDR3 nucleotides read TGCGCCAGCAGTCGCCTTACCGGGAGTCTGACAGATACGCAGTATTTT.

The gene calls are TRBV2 and TRBJ2-5; TRBD2 might be the D (5 bases). This CDR3 spans 14 amino acids. V lost 3 bases, J lost 5 bases, and 13 bases lay in between. Germline-derived CDR1 and CDR2 are SNHLY and FYNNEI. CDR3 sequence (DNA): TGTGCCAGCAGTGAGGCTTCGGGGTGGGAGACCCAGTACTTC. This codes for CASSEASGWETQYF.

V and J are TRBV6-5 and TRBJ2-1; TRBD1 matches at 11 bases. This CDR3 has 16 residues. V gave up 2 bases and J gave up 6 bases; unmatched junction bases: 6. Germline values: CDR1 MNHEY, CDR2 SVGAGI. CDR3 protein: CASSYLYGQGANEQFF. DNA for the CDR3: TGTGCCAGCAGTTACCTTTATGGACAGGGGGCCAATGAGCAGTTCTTC.

The rearrangement joins TRBV19 to TRBJ2-1; D is uncertain. Germline V CDR1 and CDR2: LNHDA, SQIVND (reference sequence). V gave up 4 bases and J gave up 0 bases, with 10 bases separating them. CDR3 length: 15 amino acids. Here the CDR3 reads CASSKRLYSYNEQFF. The CDR3 DNA sequence: TGTGCCAGTAGTAAGCGACTCTACTCCTACAATGAGCAGTTCTTC.

This clone was detected only a few times. The chain couples TRBV6-5 to TRBJ1-1; no reliable D call. The V end lost 8 bases, the J end lost 4 bases, and 11 bases lay between the germline ends. This CDR3 contains 12 residues. Germline CDR1 is MNHEY and CDR2 is SVGAGI. The CDR3 DNA is TGTGCCAGCCCCAAGGAGGGCACTGAAGCTTTCTTT. It is translated as CASPKEGTEAFF.

The V and J genes are TRBV11-2 and TRBJ1-1; maybe TRBD1 (5 bases). The CDR3 consists of 13 residues. V was pared by 3 bases and J by 13 bases, with 18 bases between. CDR1 and CDR2 (germline): SGHAT, FQNNGV. DNA of the CDR3: TGTGCCAGCAGCTTCCCAGGGCAGGGTAGAGTTTTCTTT. Its translation: CASSFPGQGRVFF.

DNA for the CDR3: TGTGCCAGCAGTCCGGCCTACGAGCAGTACTTC. Its translation: CASSPAYEQYF. This chain links TRBV6-5 with TRBJ2-7; no reliable D call. Germline loops: CDR1 MNHEY, CDR2 SVGAGI. The V end was cut by 5 bases, the J end by 2 bases, with 4 bases between. The CDR3 loop spans 11 amino acids.

J is TRBJ2-2 and V is TRBV28; 8 bases agree with TRBD1. V was pared by 5 bases and J by 0 bases, with 5 bases of the junction left unmatched. This CDR3 has 16 residues. The germline CDR1 and CDR2 sequences are MDHEN and SYDVKM. CDR3 protein: CASSPPGQANTGELFF. Written as DNA, the CDR3 is TGTGCCAGCAGTCCTCCGGGACAGGCGAACACCGGGGAGCTGTTTTTT.

This sequence joins TRBV4-3 and TRBJ2-7, with 8 bases fitting TRBD1. V dropped 4 bases and J dropped 4; count of bases not matched to a gene: 6. The germline V gene has CDR1 LGHNA and CDR2 YSLEER. The CDR3 spans 14 residues. DNA for the CDR3: TGCGCCAGCAGCCCCGGACAGGGAGAATACGAGCAGTACTTC. It specifies CASSPGQGEYEQYF.

This clone has only a few counts. This chain joins TRBV6-6 and TRBJ1-5; 8 nucleotides align to TRBD1. The CDR3 runs to 15 residues. Germline V gives CDR1 MNHNY, CDR2 SVGAGI (reference sequence). Trimming at V came to 6 bases and at J to 0 bases, leaving 4 bases not matched to a gene. CDR3 sequence reads: CASSWTGNSNQPQHF. CDR3 bases: TGTGCCAGCAGCTGGACAGGGAATAGCAATCAGCCCCAGCATTTT.

The chain has TRBV7-3 and TRBJ2-3; D unresolved. CDR3 size: 14 residues. Germline-derived CDR1 and CDR2 are SGHTA and FQGTGA. Deletions cut 3 bases from V and 6 bases from J, with 13 bases between. The CDR3 DNA reads TGTGCCAGCAGCTTGCGTTACGCCACGGATACGCAGTATTTT. It codes for CASSLRYATDTQYF.

This sequence joins TRBV7-9 and TRBJ2-7; a possible D gene is TRBD2 (6 bases). V shed 6 bases and J shed 5 bases, with 14 bases lying between them. The germline V gene encodes CDR1 SEHNR and CDR2 FQNEAQ (reference sequence). The CDR3 contains 13 residues. CDR3 sequence: CASRPGLSDEQYF. The CDR3 nucleotides read TGTGCCAGCAGGCCGGGACTGAGCGACGAGCAGTACTTC.

This clone was recorded a few times. V is TRBV5-6 and J is TRBJ2-7; D possibly corresponds to TRBD1 (5 bases). Germline V gene lookup returns CDR1 SGHDT and CDR2 YYEEEE. V was trimmed by 4 bases and J by 7 bases, leaving 18 bases between them. This CDR3 is built from 14 residues. The DNA for the CDR3 is TGTGCCAGCAGCGCGACAGCCTCCGAGTTGGAGCAGTACTTC. It specifies CASSATASELEQYF.

Comments on this clone: This specimen includes other DNA sequences encoding the same CDR3. The chain has TRBV9 and TRBJ2-7; 9 bases match TRBD1. The CDR3 spans 14 residues. Looked up from germline, CDR1 is SGDLS and CDR2 is YYNGEE. V gave up 3 bases and J gave up 4 bases; unmatched junction bases: 5. The CDR3 DNA reads TGTGCCAGCAGCGCCGGGACAGGGACGTACGAGCAGTACTTC. It yields the protein CASSAGTGTYEQYF.

This CDR3 is CASDTGGGYNEQFF. CDR3 nucleotides: TGTGCCAGTGATACGGGGGGGGGCTACAATGAGCAGTTCTTC. The chain is built from TRBV28 and TRBJ2-1, with 8 bases that match TRBD2. In germline, CDR1 is MDHEN, CDR2 SYDVKM. The CDR3 consists of 14 residues. V shed 9 bases, J shed 3 bases, and the junction held 7 bases outside the gene matches.

The gene calls are TRBV9 and TRBJ2-5; weak D call: TRBD2 (6 bases). Between the trimmed V and J ends, which lost 0 bases and 4 bases, there was a span of 13 bases. The CDR3 totals 15 residues. Looked up from germline, CDR1 is SGDLS and CDR2 is YYNGEE. The CDR3 protein is CASSVEEGWGETQYF. The CDR3 DNA reads TGTGCCAGCAGCGTAGAGGAGGGGTGGGGAGAGACCCAGTACTTC.

The rearrangement uses TRBV19 and TRBJ2-2; D unclear. V was clipped by 6 bases and J by 7 bases, with 12 bases between them. The CDR3 covers 13 residues. The germline gives CDR1 LNHDA, CDR2 SQIVND (reference sequence). In DNA, the CDR3 is TGTGCCAGTAGGCGCTATGAGGACGGGGAGCTGTTTTTT. Protein: CASRRYEDGELFF.

This chain connects TRBV13 to TRBJ2-1, with TRBD2 matching 10 bases. The CDR3 is made up of 17 amino acids. With V trimmed by 4 bases and J by 6 bases, 12 bases remained unmatched. CDR1 and CDR2 (germline): PRHDT, FYEKMQ (reference sequence). In DNA form, the CDR3 reads TGTGCCAGCAGCTACCCACACAGGACTAGCGGATTCAATGAGCAGTTCTTC. It yields the protein CASSYPHRTSGFNEQFF.

The rearrangement links TRBV11-2 to TRBJ2-5, with 8 bases matching TRBD1. The J segment lost 5 bases and the V segment lost 5 bases, leaving 7 bases of the junction unmatched. The germline gives CDR1 SGHAT, CDR2 FQNNGV. CDR3 size: 14 residues. CDR3 loop: CASSPGQAEETQYF. DNA for the CDR3: TGTGCCAGCAGCCCGGGACAGGCAGAGGAGACCCAGTACTTC.

This chain uses TRBV30 with TRBJ1-1; no firm D call. The CDR3 is 12 amino acids. Germline assignment: CDR1 GTSNPN and CDR2 SVGIG (reference sequence). V was trimmed by 4 bases and J by 6 bases, leaving 12 bases between them. CDR3 coding DNA: TGTGCCTGGACGGAGGCCCTTCCTGAAGCTTTCTTT. This sequence encodes CAWTEALPEAFF.